This T cell receptor (beta chain) was identified in a study of OX40 agonist ivuxolimab in advanced cancers. Whole-study context: The mean age was approximately 56 years, ranging from roughly 23 to 79, with around four fifths of participants male. Patients achieving partial responses numbered three: one hepatocellular carcinoma case and two cutaneous melanoma cases. Whole-study results and caveats: In general, CD8+ T cells held more expanded clones than CD4+ did, on average.

Comment on this clone: Its target is unknown.

The CDR3 runs to 16 residues. Germline V CDR1 and CDR2: SGHTA, FQGNSA. V was cut by 4 bases and J by 0 bases, with 14 bases left in between. TCRdb's copy holds only in-frame clones and misses some; the assay was immunoSEQ multiplex PCR. In the table there are fewer than 35,000 clones, roughly 90% of which are singletons. This material consisted of CD4+ or CD8+ T cells sorted from blood, taken in a trial of the OX40 agonist ivuxolimab. The source is an adult with an advanced solid tumor such as melanoma, head and neck, liver or kidney cancer. The chain is built from TRBV7-2 and TRBJ2-3, with a possible D match to TRBD2 (6 bases). CDR3 in amino acids: CASSSLAVPSTDTQYF. The CDR3 DNA reads TGTGCCAGCAGCTCCTTAGCGGTGCCTAGCACAGATACGCAGTATTTT.